This T cell receptor (beta chain) was sequenced during a study of blood T cell repertoires in COVID-19. In the authors' methods: Reference gene primer amplification gave nucleated cell count estimates. Method: immunoSEQ multiplex PCR; TCRdb's copy keeps in-frame clones and lacks some. The DNA was the basis for D and trimming; V, J and clone size are from that table. The sample lists roughly 100,000 clones; about 70% were seen once. CDR1 SNHLY and CDR2 FYNNEI come from the germline V gene. The CDR3 extends over 17 amino acids. J was trimmed by 4 bases and V by 6 bases; bases with no gene match: 14. This sequence was found in a human donor with acute or convalescent COVID-19. The donor label of this sample is uncertain. The chain employs TRBV2 and TRBJ1-1; TRBD1 agrees at 10 bases. The sample comprised peripheral blood. The CDR3 sequence is CASSRRQGATRGTEAFF. The CDR3 nucleotides are TGTGCCAGCAGCCGGCGACAGGGGGCGACCCGGGGCACTGAAGCTTTCTTT.